This record covers a single T cell receptor (beta chain). Its cognate antigen has yet to be identified. The input lacks base qualities; no much larger clone sits a single base away. The CDR3, from cysteine to phenylalanine, totals 16 residues. Here the CDR3 DNA is all that survives: 48 bases in frame from base 1. Via the germline V gene (reference sequence), CDR1 is MNHNY and CDR2 SVGAGI. The germline V end is reduced by 2 bases and the J end by 7 bases; junction bases left unmatched: 8. The sample is drawn from a study of T cell repertoires in cytomegalovirus infection (dated by TCRdb to about 2019). Context from the whole study: Peptide stimulations targeted recently identified HLA-C-restricted CMV epitopes, whose presentation resists viral immunomodulation, together with well-studied HLA-B-restricted epitopes. Donor HLA type was relevant to the analysis, because carriage of CMV infection together with the matching HLA type was indicated by public TCR beta signatures.

This specimen's treatment or condition label, per the study, means: in vitro stimulation with specific CMV peptide epitopes to enrich CMV-specific T cells. Summary of the overall study and its limitations: The ex vivo response was dominated by HLA-C-restricted CMV-specific TCR beta clonotypes, which also provided the single most frequent clonotype in two of eight donors. Cumulative frequency of public TCR beta family members discriminated carriers of CMV infection plus the relevant HLA type in this cohort and an independent roughly 350-donor cohort.

Sequencing was carried out with an Illumina HiSeq 1500. TCRdb ran its own pipeline on the public reads, namely fastp trimming at Q25 and MiXCR clone calling, and kept in-frame beta chains. Rows with one shared CDR3 protein collapse into an entry with the most common genes and DNA. The sample table holds some 700,000 distinct CDR3 sequences, of which 33% were seen once. The top ten constitute roughly 18% of the sample. The receptor chain draws on TRBV6-6 and TRBJ2-1, with 10 central nucleotides matching TRBD2. Specimen: cultured PBMCs, collected from culture after CMV antigen stimulation. The origin of this receptor is a human donor in good health (CMV status not recorded). Some clones in this sample may be carry-over from other donors' samples. Here the CDR3 is given as CASSYGASGSANEQFF. The DNA sequence is as follows: TGTGCCAGCAGTTACGGGGCTAGCGGGAGTGCAAATGAGCAGTTCTTC.